This note documents a single T cell receptor (beta chain) sequence. Its antigen is still unknown. The sample is drawn from a study of glioma-infiltrating T cells after dendritic cell vaccination. Findings and limits, study-wide: No direct clonality-survival link was found; a diverse polyclonal response may matter.

CDR3 length: 14 residues. J was trimmed by 3 bases and V by 7 bases; bases with no gene match: 8. Germline CDR1 MNHEY, CDR2 SVGAGI. Primers: 60 V beta forward and 13 J beta reverse. This table comes from immunoSEQ multiplex PCR, and its TCRdb copy is limited to in-frame clones, with some not included. The profile covers roughly 88,000 clones, with 81% appearing a single time and less than 2.5% taken by the ten largest. Time point in this sample: after dendritic cell vaccination, including at tumor progression/relapse. Isocitrate dehydrogenase mutation was absent in all glioblastoma patients. The material was blood, obtained after dendritic cell vaccination. The chain uses TRBV6-5 and TRBJ1-2; 7 nucleotides agree with TRBD1. This receptor was taken from a human donor with glioblastoma. CDR3 sequence reads: CASTSGGPDYGYTF. The CDR3 region has the DNA TGTGCCAGCACCTCAGGGGGGCCGGACTATGGCTACACCTTC.